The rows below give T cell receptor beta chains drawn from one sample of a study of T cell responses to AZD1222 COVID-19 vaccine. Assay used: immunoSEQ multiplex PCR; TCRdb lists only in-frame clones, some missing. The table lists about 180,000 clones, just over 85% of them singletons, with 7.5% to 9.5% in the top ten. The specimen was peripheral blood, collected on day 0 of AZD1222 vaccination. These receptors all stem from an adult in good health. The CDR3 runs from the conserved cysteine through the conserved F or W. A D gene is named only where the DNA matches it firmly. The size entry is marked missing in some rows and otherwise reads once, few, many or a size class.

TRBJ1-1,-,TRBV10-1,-,TGCGCCAGCACGAGACACCTCATGAACACTGAAGCTTTCTTT,CASTRHLMNTEAFF
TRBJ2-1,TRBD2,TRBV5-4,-,TGTGCCAGCAGCCCACGACCGGGACTAAGCAATGAGCAGTTCTTC,CASSPRPGLSNEQFF
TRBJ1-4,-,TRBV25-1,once,TGTGCCAGCGGGGGTGGTGAAAAACTGTTTTTT,CASGGGEKLFF
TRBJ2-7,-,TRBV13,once,TGTGCCAGCAGCCTTGACAGAATAAGAGAGCAGTACTTC,CASSLDRIREQYF
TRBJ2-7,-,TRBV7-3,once,TGTGCCAGCAGCCATTCAGGGGGGCCCTACGAGCAGTACTTC,CASSHSGGPYEQYF
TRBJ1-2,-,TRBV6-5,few,TGTGCCAGCAGTTACTCGACAGCGTTTAACTATGGCTACACCTTC,CASSYSTAFNYGYTF
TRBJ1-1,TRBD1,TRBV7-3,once,TGTGCCAGCAGCTTAGGTCGTGGACAGGGACGGGGTGAAGCTTTCTTT,CASSLGRGQGRGEAFF
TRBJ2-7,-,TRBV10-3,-,TGTGCCATCATGGGTGCGTACGAGCAGTACTTC,CAIMGAYEQYF
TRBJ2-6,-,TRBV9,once,TGTGCCAGCAGAAGGACAGCCACCTCTGGGGCCAACGTCCTGACTTTC,CASRRTATSGANVLTF
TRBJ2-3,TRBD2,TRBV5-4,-,TGTGCCAGCAGCTCGAGGACTAGCGGGATAGATACGCAGTATTTT,CASSSRTSGIDTQYF
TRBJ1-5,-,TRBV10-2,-,TGCGCCAGCAGTGAGTCAGGAGGGCAGCCCCAGCATTTT,CASSESGGQPQHF
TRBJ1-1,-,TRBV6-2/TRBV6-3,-,TGTGCCAGCAGTTACGTAGTAGAGGGTACTGAAGCTTTCTTT,CASSYVVEGTEAFF
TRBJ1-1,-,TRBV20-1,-,TGCAGTGCTAGTGTTTTGACGGATACTGAAGCTTTCTTT,CSASVLTDTEAFF
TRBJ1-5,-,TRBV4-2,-,TGTGCCAGCAGCCAAGCCCAGAATCAGCCCCAGCATTTT,CASSQAQNQPQHF
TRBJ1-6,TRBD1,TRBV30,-,TGTGCCTGGAGTGCCTCGACAGGGAATTCACCCCTCCACTTT,CAWSASTGNSPLHF
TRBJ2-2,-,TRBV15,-,TGTGCCACCAGCAGAGATCGGGCGGCTAACACCGGGGAGCTGTTTTTT,CATSRDRAANTGELFF
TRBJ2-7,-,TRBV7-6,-,TGTGCCAGCATCGGACAGGAGGGCGAGCAGTACTTC,CASIGQEGEQYF
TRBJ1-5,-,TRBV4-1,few,TGCGCCAGCAGCCAAGTAACTCCGGGGAATCAGCCCCAGCATTTT,CASSQVTPGNQPQHF
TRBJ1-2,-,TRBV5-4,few,TGTGCCAGCAGCTTCGGGGACTATGGCTACACCTTC,CASSFGDYGYTF
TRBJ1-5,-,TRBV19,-,TGTGCCAGTAGTATCCAGGGTGGGCAGCCCCAGCATTTT,CASSIQGGQPQHF
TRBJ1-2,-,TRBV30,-,TGTGCCTGGAGTTCAGGGATTTCCTATGGCTACACCTTC,CAWSSGISYGYTF
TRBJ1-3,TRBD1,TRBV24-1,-,TGTGCCACCAGTGACCCAGACAGGGGACGTGGAAACACCATATATTTT,CATSDPDRGRGNTIYF
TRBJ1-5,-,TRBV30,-,TGTGCCTGGAGTGCCCGGATCAAGGGGAATCAGCCCCAGCATTTT,CAWSARIKGNQPQHF
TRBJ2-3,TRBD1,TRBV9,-,TGTGCCAGCGACAGGGGTATTTTGGCAGATACGCAGTATTTT,CASDRGILADTQYF
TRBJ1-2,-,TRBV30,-,TGTGCCTGGACCATGGAAAGGGTAGGGGCCCCCTATGGCTACACCTTC,CAWTMERVGAPYGYTF
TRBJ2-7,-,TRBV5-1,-,TGCGCCAGCAGCTTGGCCCCAAGCAACTCCTACGAGCAGTACTTC,CASSLAPSNSYEQYF
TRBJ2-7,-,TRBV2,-,TGTGCCAGCAGTGAACAGGGGTGGACCTACGAGCAGTACTTC,CASSEQGWTYEQYF
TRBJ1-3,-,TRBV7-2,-,TGTGCCAGCCAGTCGCCAGGTGGTGGAAACACCATATATTTT,CASQSPGGGNTIYF
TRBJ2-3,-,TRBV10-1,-,TGCGCCAGCGGGACGGCCGGAGGGGGAACGCAGTATTTT,CASGTAGGGTQYF
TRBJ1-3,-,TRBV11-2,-,TGTGCCACCGCAGGGTTCCGCTCTGGAAACACCATATATTTT,CATAGFRSGNTIYF
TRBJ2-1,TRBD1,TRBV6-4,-,TGTGCCAGCAGCCCCAGACAGGGGAGCGGTGAGCAGTTCTTC,CASSPRQGSGEQFF
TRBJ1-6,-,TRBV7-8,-,TGTGCCAGCAGCCCGACGGGGAGCTCCTATAATTCACCCCTCCACTTT,CASSPTGSSYNSPLHF
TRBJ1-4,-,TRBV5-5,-,TGTGCCAGCAGCTTCCTGGGGGACGGTAATGAAAAACTGTTTTTT,CASSFLGDGNEKLFF
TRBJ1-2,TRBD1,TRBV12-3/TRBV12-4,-,TGTGCCAGCAGCCCCGACAGGGTGGGAGGCTACACCTTC,CASSPDRVGGYTF
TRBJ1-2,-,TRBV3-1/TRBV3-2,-,TGTGCCAGCAGCCGAGCGGGCAGGGCGTTTTCGGGCTATGGCTACACCTTC,CASSRAGRAFSGYGYTF
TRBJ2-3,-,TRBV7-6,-,TGTGCCAGCAGCTTAGGTGGTTATACCGGCACAGATACGCAGTATTTT,CASSLGGYTGTDTQYF
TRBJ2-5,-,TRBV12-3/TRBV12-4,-,TGTGCCAGCAGTCGCAGGGTGGAGACCCAGTACTTC,CASSRRVETQYF
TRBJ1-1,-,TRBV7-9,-,TGTGCCATCCAATCCCAAGCAACGAACACTGAAGCTTTCTTT,CAIQSQATNTEAFF
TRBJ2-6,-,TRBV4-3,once,TGCGCCAGCAGCCAAGATCGGATGCTCTCTGGGGCCAACGTCCTGACTTTC,CASSQDRMLSGANVLTF
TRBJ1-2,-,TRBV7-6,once,TGTGCCAGCAGCCTAACGACAGGCCCGTCTTATGGCTACACCTTC,CASSLTTGPSYGYTF
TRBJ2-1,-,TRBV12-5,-,TGTGCTAGTGGTTTGGTCCAGGGGTACTACAATGAGCAGTTCTTC,CASGLVQGYYNEQFF